These T cell receptor beta chains were read from a single sample in a study of beta chain features in type 1 diabetes. Sequenced by immunoSEQ multiplex PCR; TCRdb stores in-frame clones only, minus some. The sample shows under 300,000 clones, approximately 16% of them seen only once. The specimen sequenced was naive CD4+ T cells from blood. These receptors all come from a man aged 25 to 40 with type 1 diabetes. The CDR3 runs from the conserved cysteine through the conserved F or W. Fields, in order: J gene, V gene, clone size, D gene, CDR3 protein, CDR3 DNA. D genes are given only for firm matches. Some rows have no size entry. The others give once, few or many, or a class for an expanded clone.

j_call: TRBJ2-2
v_call: TRBV27
clone_size: .
d_call: TRBD2
cdr3_aa: CASSGGLAGVRTGELFF
cdr3_nt: TGTGCCAGCAGTGGGGGACTAGCGGGAGTTCGAACCGGGGAGCTGTTTTTT

j_call: TRBJ2-7
v_call: TRBV5-1
clone_size: few
d_call: .
cdr3_aa: CASSLDGDSYEQYF
cdr3_nt: TGCGCCAGCAGCTTGGACGGAGACTCCTACGAGCAGTACTTC

j_call: TRBJ1-1
v_call: TRBV9
clone_size: .
d_call: .
cdr3_aa: CASSVTGTNTEAFF
cdr3_nt: TGTGCCAGCAGCGTTACAGGGACCAACACTGAAGCTTTCTTT

j_call: TRBJ1-1
v_call: TRBV29-1
clone_size: .
d_call: .
cdr3_aa: CSTWVRTENTEAFF
cdr3_nt: TGCAGCACTTGGGTCCGGACAGAGAACACTGAAGCTTTCTTT

j_call: TRBJ2-2
v_call: TRBV6-6
clone_size: few
d_call: .
cdr3_aa: CASNRYTGELFF
cdr3_nt: TGTGCCAGCAATAGATACACCGGGGAGCTGTTTTTT

j_call: TRBJ1-1
v_call: TRBV18
clone_size: .
d_call: .
cdr3_aa: CASSPILANTEAFF
cdr3_nt: TGTGCCAGCTCACCAATATTAGCGAACACTGAAGCTTTCTTT

j_call: TRBJ1-1
v_call: TRBV18
clone_size: .
d_call: TRBD1
cdr3_aa: CASSPTGLNTEAFF
cdr3_nt: TGTGCCAGCTCACCGACAGGGTTGAACACTGAAGCTTTCTTT

j_call: TRBJ1-2
v_call: TRBV29-1
clone_size: .
d_call: .
cdr3_aa: CSVFSTGVYGYTF
cdr3_nt: TGCAGCGTTTTTTCGACCGGGGTTTATGGCTACACCTTC

j_call: TRBJ2-2
v_call: TRBV14
clone_size: .
d_call: .
cdr3_aa: CASSKDANTGELFF
cdr3_nt: TGTGCCAGCAGTAAGGACGCGAACACCGGGGAGCTGTTTTTT

j_call: TRBJ2-3
v_call: TRBV25-1
clone_size: few
d_call: .
cdr3_aa: CASNRDLDTQYF
cdr3_nt: TGTGCCAGCAACAGGGATTTGGATACGCAGTATTTT